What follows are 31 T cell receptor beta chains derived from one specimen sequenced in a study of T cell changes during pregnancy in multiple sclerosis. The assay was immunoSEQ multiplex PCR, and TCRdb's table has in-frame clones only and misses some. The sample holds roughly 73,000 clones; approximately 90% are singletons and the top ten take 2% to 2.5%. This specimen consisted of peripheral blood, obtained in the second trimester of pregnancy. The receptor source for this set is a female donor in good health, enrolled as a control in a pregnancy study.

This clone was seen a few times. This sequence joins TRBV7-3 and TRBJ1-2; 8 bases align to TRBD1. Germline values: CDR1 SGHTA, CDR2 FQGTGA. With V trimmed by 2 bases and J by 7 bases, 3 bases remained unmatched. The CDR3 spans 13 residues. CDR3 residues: CASSLGQGAGYTF. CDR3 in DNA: TGTGCCAGCAGCTTAGGACAGGGAGCTGGCTACACCTTC.

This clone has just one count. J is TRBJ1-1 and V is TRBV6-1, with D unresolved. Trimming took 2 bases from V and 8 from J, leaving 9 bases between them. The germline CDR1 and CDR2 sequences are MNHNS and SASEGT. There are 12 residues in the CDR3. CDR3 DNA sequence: TGTGCCAGCAGTGAATTCAGCAGGGAAGCTTTCTTT. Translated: CASSEFSREAFF.

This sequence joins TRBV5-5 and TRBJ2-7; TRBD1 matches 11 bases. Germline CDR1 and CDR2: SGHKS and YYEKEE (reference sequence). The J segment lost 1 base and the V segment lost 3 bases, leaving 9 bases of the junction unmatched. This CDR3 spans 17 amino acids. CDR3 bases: TGTGCCAGCAGCTCGGGTCCCGGGACAGGGGGTTCCTACGAGCAGTACTTC. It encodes CASSSGPGTGGSYEQYF.

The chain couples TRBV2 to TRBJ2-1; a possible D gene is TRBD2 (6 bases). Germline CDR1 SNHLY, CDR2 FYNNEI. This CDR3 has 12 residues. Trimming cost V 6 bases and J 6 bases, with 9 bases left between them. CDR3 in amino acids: CASSGGLNEQFF. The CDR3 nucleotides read TGTGCCAGCAGCGGGGGACTCAATGAGCAGTTCTTC.

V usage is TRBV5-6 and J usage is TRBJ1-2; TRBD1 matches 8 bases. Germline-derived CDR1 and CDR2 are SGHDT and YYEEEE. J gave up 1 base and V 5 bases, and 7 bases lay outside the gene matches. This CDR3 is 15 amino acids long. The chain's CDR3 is CASRAYGQGNYGYTF. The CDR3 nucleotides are TGTGCCAGCAGGGCATACGGACAGGGTAACTATGGCTACACCTTC.

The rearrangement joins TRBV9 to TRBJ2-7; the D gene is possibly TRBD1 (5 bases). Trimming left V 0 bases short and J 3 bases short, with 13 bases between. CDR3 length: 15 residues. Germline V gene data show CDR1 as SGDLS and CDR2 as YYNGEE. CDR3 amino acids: CASSVAGARVYEQYF. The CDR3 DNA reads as TGTGCCAGCAGCGTAGCTGGGGCCAGGGTCTACGAGCAGTACTTC. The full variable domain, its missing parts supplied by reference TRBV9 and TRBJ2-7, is DSGVTQTPKHLITATGQRVTLRCSPRSGDLSVYWYQQSLDQGLQFLIQYYNGEERAKGNILERFSAQQFPDLHSELNLSSLELGDSALYFCASSVAGARVYEQYFGPGTRLTVT.

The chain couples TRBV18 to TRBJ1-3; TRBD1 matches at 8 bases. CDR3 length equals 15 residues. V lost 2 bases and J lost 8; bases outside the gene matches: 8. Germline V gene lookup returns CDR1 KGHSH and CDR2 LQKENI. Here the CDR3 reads CASSPRQGPVDTIYF. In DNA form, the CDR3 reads TGTGCCAGCTCACCAAGACAGGGGCCTGTAGACACCATATATTTT.

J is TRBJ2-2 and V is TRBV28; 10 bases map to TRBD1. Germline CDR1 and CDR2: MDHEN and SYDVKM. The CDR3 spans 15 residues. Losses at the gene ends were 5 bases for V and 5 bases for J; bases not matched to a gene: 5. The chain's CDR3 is CASSRDRGLTGELFF. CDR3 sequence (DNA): TGTGCCAGCAGTCGGGACAGGGGTCTGACCGGGGAGCTGTTTTTT.

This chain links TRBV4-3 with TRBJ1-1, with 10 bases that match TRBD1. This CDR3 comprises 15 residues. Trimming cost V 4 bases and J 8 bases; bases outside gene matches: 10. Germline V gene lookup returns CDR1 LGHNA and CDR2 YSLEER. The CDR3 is CASSRSGTGDGEAFF. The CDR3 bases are TGCGCCAGCAGCCGGTCCGGGACAGGGGACGGGGAAGCTTTCTTT.

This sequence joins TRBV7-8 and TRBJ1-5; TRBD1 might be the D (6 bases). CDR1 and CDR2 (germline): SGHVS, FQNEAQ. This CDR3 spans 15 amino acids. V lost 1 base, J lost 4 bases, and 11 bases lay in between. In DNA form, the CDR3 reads TGTGCCAGCAGCTTAGGAGGGACAACAAATCAGCCCCAGCATTTT. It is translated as CASSLGGTTNQPQHF.

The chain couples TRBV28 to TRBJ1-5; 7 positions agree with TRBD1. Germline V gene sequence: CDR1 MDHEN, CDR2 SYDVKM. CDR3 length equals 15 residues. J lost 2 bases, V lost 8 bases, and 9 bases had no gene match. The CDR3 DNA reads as TGTGCCAGCCTTAGGGACAGTTTGGGCAATCAGCCCCAGCATTTT. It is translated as CASLRDSLGNQPQHF.

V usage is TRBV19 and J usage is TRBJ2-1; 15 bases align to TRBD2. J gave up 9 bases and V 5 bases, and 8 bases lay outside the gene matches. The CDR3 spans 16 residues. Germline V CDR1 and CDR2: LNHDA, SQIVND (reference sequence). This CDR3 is CASSLTGTSGGFEQFF. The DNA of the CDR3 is TGTGCCAGTAGTTTGACCGGGACTAGCGGGGGGTTTGAGCAGTTCTTC.

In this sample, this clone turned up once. The CDR3 reads CASSLSGGSTYEQYF. As DNA, the CDR3 is TGTGCCAGCAGCTTGAGCGGCGGGTCCACCTACGAGCAGTACTTC. The chain joins TRBV7-6 to TRBJ2-7; perhaps TRBD2 as D (5 bases). Germline loops: CDR1 SGHVS, CDR2 FNYEAQ. This CDR3 region has 15 residues. The V and J ends lost 3 bases and 2 bases respectively, with 14 bases between them.

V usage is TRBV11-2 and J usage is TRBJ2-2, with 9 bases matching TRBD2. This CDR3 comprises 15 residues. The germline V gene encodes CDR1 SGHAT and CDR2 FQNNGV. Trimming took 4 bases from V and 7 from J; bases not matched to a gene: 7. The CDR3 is CASSSSGARGGELFF. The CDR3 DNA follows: TGTGCCAGCAGCTCTAGCGGGGCCCGGGGCGGGGAGCTGTTTTTT.

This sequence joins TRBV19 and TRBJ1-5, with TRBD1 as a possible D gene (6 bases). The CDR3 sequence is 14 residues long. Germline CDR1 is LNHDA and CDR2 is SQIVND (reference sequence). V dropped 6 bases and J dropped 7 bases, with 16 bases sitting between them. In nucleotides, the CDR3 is TGTGCCAGTAGCGGGACCAGGGGCCAGCAGCCCCAGCATTTT. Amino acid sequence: CASSGTRGQQPQHF.

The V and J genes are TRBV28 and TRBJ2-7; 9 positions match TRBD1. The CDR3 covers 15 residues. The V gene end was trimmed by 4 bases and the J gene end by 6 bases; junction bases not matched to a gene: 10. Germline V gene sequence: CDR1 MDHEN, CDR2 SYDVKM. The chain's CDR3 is CASSSPGDRAGEQYF. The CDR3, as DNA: TGTGCCAGCAGTTCTCCCGGGGACAGGGCCGGCGAGCAGTACTTC. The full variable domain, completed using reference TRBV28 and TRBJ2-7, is DVKVTQSSRYLVKRTGEKVFLECVQDMDHENMFWYRQDPGLGLRLIYFSYDVKMKEKGDIPEGYSVSREKKERFSLILESASTNQTSMYLCASSSPGDRAGEQYFGPGTRLTVT.

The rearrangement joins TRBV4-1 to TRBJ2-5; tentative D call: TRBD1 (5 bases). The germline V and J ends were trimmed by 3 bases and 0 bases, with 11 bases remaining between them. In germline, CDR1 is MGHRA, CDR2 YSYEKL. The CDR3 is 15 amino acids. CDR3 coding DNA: TGCGCCAGCAGCCAGAGAGACAGCAACCAAGAGACCCAGTACTTC. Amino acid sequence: CASSQRDSNQETQYF.

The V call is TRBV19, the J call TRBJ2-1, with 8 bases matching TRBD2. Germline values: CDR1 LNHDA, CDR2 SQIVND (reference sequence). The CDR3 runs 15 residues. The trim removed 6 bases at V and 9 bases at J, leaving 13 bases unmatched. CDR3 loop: CASRRGGLGSLEQFF. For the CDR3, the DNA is TGTGCCAGTAGGAGAGGGGGACTAGGATCCCTTGAGCAGTTCTTC. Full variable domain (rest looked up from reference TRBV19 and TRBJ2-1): DGGITQSPKYLFRKEGQNVTLSCEQNLNHDAMYWYRQDPGQGLRLIYYSQIVNDFQKGDIAEGYSVSREKKESFPLTVTSAQKNPTAFYLCASRRGGLGSLEQFFGPGTRLTVL.

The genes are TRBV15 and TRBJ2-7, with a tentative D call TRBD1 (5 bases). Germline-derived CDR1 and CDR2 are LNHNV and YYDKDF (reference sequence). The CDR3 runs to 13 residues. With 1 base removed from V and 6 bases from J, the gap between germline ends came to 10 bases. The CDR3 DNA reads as TGTGCCACCAGCAGAGGGGGCAGTCTCGAGCAGTACTTC. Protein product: CATSRGGSLEQYF. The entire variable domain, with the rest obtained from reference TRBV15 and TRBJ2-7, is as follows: DAMVIQNPRYQVTQFGKPVTLSCSQTLNHNVMYWYQQKSSQAPKLLFHYYDKDFNNEADTPDNFQSRRPNTSFCFLDIRSPGLGDTAMYLCATSRGGSLEQYFGPGTRLTVT.

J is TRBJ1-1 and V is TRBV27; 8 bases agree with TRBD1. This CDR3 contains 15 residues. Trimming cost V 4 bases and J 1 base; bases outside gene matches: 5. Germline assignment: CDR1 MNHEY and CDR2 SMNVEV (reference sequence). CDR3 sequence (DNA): TGTGCCAGCAGTTATAACAGGGGGTCGAACACTGAAGCTTTCTTT. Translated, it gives CASSYNRGSNTEAFF.

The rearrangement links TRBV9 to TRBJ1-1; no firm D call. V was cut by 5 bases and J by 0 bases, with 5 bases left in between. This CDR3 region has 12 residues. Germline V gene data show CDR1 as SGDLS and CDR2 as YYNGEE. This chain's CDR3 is CASRPMNTEAFF. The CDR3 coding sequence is TGTGCCAGCAGACCTATGAACACTGAAGCTTTCTTT.

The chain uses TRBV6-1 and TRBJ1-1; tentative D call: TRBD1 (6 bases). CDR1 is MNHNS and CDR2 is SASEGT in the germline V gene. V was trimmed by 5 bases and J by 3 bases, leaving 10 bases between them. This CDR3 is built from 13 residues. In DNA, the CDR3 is TGTGCCAGCAGTAGACAGGAGTACACTGAAGCTTTCTTT. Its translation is CASSRQEYTEAFF.

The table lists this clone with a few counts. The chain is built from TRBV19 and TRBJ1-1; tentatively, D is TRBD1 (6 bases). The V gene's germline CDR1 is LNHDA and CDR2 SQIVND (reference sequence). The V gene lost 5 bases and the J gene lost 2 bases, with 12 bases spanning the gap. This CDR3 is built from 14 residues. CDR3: CASSPGVFNTEAFF. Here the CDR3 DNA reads TGTGCCAGTAGTCCAGGGGTTTTTAACACTGAAGCTTTCTTT. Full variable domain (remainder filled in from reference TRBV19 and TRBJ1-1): DGGITQSPKYLFRKEGQNVTLSCEQNLNHDAMYWYRQDPGQGLRLIYYSQIVNDFQKGDIAEGYSVSREKKESFPLTVTSAQKNPTAFYLCASSPGVFNTEAFFGQGTRLTVV.

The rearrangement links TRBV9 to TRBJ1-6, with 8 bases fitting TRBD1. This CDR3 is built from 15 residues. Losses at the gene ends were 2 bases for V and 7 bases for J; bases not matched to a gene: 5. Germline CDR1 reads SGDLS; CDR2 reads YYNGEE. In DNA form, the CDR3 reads TGTGCCAGCAGCGTCCTACAGGGGGGAAATTCACCCCTCCACTTT. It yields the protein CASSVLQGGNSPLHF. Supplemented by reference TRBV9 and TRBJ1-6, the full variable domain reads DSGVTQTPKHLITATGQRVTLRCSPRSGDLSVYWYQQSLDQGLQFLIQYYNGEERAKGNILERFSAQQFPDLHSELNLSSLELGDSALYFCASSVLQGGNSPLHFGNGTRLTVT.

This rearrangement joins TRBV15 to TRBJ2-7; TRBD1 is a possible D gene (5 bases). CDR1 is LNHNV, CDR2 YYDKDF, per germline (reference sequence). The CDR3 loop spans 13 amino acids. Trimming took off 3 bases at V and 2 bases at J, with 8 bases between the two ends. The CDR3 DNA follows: TGTGCCACCAGCAGGGACAAGACCTACGAGCAGTACTTC. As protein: CATSRDKTYEQYF.

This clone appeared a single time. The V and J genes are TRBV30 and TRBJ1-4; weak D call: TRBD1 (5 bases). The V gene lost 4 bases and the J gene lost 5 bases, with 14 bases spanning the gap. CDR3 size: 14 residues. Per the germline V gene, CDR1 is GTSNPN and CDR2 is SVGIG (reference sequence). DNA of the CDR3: TGTGCCTGGAACCGACAGAGCCCAAATGAAAAACTGTTTTTT. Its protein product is CAWNRQSPNEKLFF. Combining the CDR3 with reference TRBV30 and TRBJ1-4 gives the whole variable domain SQTIHQWPATLVQPVGSPLSLECTVEGTSNPNLYWYRQAAGRGLQLLFYSVGIGQISSEVPQNLSASRPQDRQFILSSKKLLLSDSGFYLCAWNRQSPNEKLFFGSGTQLSVL.

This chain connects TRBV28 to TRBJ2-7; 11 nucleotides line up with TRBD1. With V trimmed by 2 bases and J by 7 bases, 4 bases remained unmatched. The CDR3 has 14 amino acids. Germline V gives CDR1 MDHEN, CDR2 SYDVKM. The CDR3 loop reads CASSLRTGGAEQYF. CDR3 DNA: TGTGCCAGCAGTTTAAGGACAGGGGGCGCGGAGCAGTACTTC.

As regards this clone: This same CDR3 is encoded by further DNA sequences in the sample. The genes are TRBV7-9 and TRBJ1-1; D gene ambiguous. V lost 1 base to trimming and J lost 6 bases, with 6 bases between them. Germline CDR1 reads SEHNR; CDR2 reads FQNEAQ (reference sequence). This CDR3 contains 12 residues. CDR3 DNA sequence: TGTGCCAGCAGCTTAGGTGCAGCTGAAGCTTTCTTT. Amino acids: CASSLGAAEAFF. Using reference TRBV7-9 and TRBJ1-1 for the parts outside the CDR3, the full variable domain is DTGVSQNPRHKITKRGQNVTFRCDPISEHNRLYWYRQTLGQGPEFLTYFQNEAQLEKSRLLSDRFSAERPKGSFSTLEIQRTEQGDSAMYLCASSLGAAEAFFGQGTRLTVV.

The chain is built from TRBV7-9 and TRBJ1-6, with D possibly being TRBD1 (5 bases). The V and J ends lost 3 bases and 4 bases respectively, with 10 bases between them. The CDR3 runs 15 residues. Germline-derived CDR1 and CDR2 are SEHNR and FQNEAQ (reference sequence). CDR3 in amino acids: CASSFGQGYNSPLHF. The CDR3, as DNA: TGTGCCAGCAGCTTCGGTCAGGGATATAATTCACCCCTCCACTTT.

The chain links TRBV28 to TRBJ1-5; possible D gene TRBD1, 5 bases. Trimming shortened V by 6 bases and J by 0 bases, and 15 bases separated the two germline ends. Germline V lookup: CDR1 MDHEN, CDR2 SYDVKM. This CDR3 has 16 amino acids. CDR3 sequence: CASSRDLGGSNQPQHF. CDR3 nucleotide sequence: TGTGCCAGCAGCCGTGACCTGGGGGGTAGCAATCAGCCCCAGCATTTT.

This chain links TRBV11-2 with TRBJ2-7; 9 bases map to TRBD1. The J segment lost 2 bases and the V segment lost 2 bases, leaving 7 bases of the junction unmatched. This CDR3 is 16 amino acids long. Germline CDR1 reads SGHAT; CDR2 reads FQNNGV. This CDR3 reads CASSLRDREATYEQYF. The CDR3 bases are TGTGCCAGCAGCTTACGGGACAGGGAGGCAACCTACGAGCAGTACTTC.